Following are 9 T cell receptor beta chains from one sample sequenced in a study of T cells in Graves' hyperthyroidism and ophthalmopathy. It was RNA transcripts that yielded the amplified TCR beta CDR3 regions. HTBI primers were employed in a first-round RT-PCR of the TCR CDR3. TCRdb called the multiplex PCR reads again in MiXCR, with one record for every CDR3 protein. The data show about 350,000 distinct CDR3 sequences, about 14% seen once. What was sequenced was blood. Receptors were obtained from a woman aged 30 to 39 with Graves' hyperthyroidism.

The chain employs TRBV27 and TRBJ1-6, with TRBD1 matching over 7 bases. The germline CDR1 and CDR2 sequences are MNHEY and SMNVEV (reference sequence). J was trimmed by 8 bases and V by 3 bases; bases with no gene match: 7. This CDR3 has 15 amino acids. The CDR3 spells CASSFSITGDSPLHF. CDR3 coding DNA: TGTGCCAGCAGTTTCTCTATCACAGGGGATTCACCCCTCCACTTT.

The sample holds a few counts of this clonotype. This sequence joins TRBV20-1 and TRBJ2-5; TRBD1 might be the D (5 bases). Germline CDR1 reads DFQATT; CDR2 reads SNEGSKA (reference sequence). Trimming cost V 0 bases and J 4 bases, with 9 bases left between them. The CDR3 is 13 residues long. For the CDR3, the DNA is TGCAGTGCTAGAGAGGGGCTACTAGAGACCCAGTACTTC. This translates into CSAREGLLETQYF.

This clonotype turned up a few times. The chain joins TRBV3-1 to TRBJ2-3; no clear D. Germline values: CDR1 LGHDT, CDR2 YNNKEL (reference sequence). The CDR3 is made up of 13 amino acids. Trimming removed 0 bases from V and 8 bases from J, with 9 bases in between. Written as DNA, the CDR3 is TGTGCCAGCAGCCAAGACGCCTGGGCTACGCAGTATTTT. Translating it yields CASSQDAWATQYF.

The table lists this clonotype with a few counts. This chain connects TRBV7-9 to TRBJ1-5, with a possible D match to TRBD1 (6 bases). V was cut by 5 bases and J by 5 bases, with 19 bases left in between. This CDR3 has 16 residues. CDR1 and CDR2 from the germline V gene are SEHNR and FQNEAQ (reference sequence). For the CDR3, the DNA is TGTGCCAGCAGCGGGGGGGCGCCTGGTTACCATCAGCCCCAGCATTTT. Protein: CASSGGAPGYHQPQHF.

This clonotype was observed many times. Compared with germline, one end of the junction differs, possibly owing to a read error. The chain combines TRBV28 with TRBJ2-1; 10 bases match TRBD2. This CDR3 spans 13 amino acids. CDR1 and CDR2 from the germline V gene are MDHEN and SYDVKM. This chain's CDR3 is CASSSGSGNEQFF. In nucleotides, the CDR3 is TGCGCCAGCTCTAGCGGGAGCGGCAATGAGCAGTTCTTC.

This clonotype has ten or more counts. The rearrangement links TRBV19 to TRBJ2-5; D is unresolved. The CDR3 length is 13 residues. Between the trimmed V and J ends, which lost 2 bases and 2 bases, there was a span of 6 bases. The germline V gene has CDR1 LNHDA and CDR2 SQIVND (reference sequence). CDR3 in amino acids: CASSISGQETQYF. CDR3 DNA: TGTGCCAGTAGTATATCCGGGCAAGAGACCCAGTACTTC. Complete variable domain (other parts from reference TRBV19 and TRBJ2-5): DGGITQSPKYLFRKEGQNVTLSCEQNLNHDAMYWYRQDPGQGLRLIYYSQIVNDFQKGDIAEGYSVSREKKESFPLTVTSAQKNPTAFYLCASSISGQETQYFGPGTRLLVL.

This clonotype was recorded at least ten times. In DNA form, the CDR3 reads TGCGCCAGCATGGACAGGGGAAACCAAGAGACCCAGTACTTC. It is translated as CASMDRGNQETQYF. The rearrangement uses TRBV4-1 and TRBJ2-5, with 9 bases identical to TRBD1. The V gene end was trimmed by 7 bases and the J gene end by 0 bases; junction bases not matched to a gene: 3. This CDR3 has 14 amino acids. The germline V gene encodes CDR1 MGHRA and CDR2 YSYEKL.

This clonotype turned up a few times. The V and J genes are TRBV29-1 and TRBJ2-7, with a weak D call TRBD1 (5 bases). The CDR3 length is 13 residues. With 7 bases removed from V and 5 bases from J, the gap between germline ends came to 18 bases. Germline CDR1 is SQVTM and CDR2 is ANQGSEA. The CDR3 is CSGSGGREHEQYF. The CDR3 nucleotides are TGCAGCGGATCCGGCGGCAGGGAACACGAGCAGTACTTC.

A remark on this clonotype: A much more abundant neighbour one base away suggests this may be a read error. The chain's CDR3 is CGARAIQDPNTEAFF. DNA for the CDR3: TGCGGTGCTAGAGCCATACAGGACCCTAACACTGAAGCTTTCTTT. V gene TRBV20-1 combines with J gene TRBJ1-1; the D gene is possibly TRBD1 (5 bases). The CDR3 is 15 residues long. Per the germline V gene, CDR1 is DFQATT and CDR2 is SNEGSKA (reference sequence).